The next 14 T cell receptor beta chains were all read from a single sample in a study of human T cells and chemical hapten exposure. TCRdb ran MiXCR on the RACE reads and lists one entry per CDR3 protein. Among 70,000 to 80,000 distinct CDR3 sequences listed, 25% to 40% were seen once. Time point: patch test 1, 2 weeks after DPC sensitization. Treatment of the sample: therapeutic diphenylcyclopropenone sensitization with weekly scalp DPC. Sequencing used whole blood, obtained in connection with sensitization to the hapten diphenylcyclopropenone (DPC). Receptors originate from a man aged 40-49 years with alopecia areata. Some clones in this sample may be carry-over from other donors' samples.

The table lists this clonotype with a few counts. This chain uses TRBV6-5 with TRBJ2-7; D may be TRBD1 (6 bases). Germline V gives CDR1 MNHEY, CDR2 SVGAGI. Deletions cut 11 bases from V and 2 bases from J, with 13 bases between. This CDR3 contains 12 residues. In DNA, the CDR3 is TGTGCCGCCAGGGGCAGAACCTACGAGCAGTACTTC. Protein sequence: CAARGRTYEQYF.

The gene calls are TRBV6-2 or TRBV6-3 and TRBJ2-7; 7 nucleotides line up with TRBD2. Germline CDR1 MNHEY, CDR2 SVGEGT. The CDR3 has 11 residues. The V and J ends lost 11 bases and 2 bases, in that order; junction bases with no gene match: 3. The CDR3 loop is CAGGGPYEQYF. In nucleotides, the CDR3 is TGTGCCGGGGGAGGGCCCTACGAGCAGTACTTC.

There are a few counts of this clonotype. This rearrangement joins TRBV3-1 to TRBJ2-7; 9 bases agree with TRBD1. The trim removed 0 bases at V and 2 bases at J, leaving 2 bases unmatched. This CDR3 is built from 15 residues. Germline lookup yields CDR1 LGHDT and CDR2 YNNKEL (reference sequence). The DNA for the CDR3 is TGTGCCAGCAGCCAAGATCGGACAGGGGCCTACGAGCAGTACTTC. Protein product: CASSQDRTGAYEQYF.

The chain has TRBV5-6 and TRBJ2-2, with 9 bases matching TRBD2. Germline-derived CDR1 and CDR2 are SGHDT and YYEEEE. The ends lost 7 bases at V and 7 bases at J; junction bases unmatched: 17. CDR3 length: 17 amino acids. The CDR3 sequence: CASGPGLAGILDGELFF. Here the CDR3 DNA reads TGTGCCAGCGGCCCTGGGCTAGCGGGGATCCTTGACGGGGAGCTGTTTTTT.

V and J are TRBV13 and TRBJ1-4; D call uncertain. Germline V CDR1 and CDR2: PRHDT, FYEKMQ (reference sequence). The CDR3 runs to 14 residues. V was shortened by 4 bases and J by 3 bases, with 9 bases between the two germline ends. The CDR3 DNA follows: TGTGCCAGCAGCTCTCGAACAGCTAATGAAAAACTGTTTTTT. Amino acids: CASSSRTANEKLFF.

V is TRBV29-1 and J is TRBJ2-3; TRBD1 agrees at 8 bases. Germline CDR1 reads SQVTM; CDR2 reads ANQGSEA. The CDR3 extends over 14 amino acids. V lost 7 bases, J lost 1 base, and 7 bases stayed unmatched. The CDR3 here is CSGDRTDGTDTQYF. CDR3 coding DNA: TGCAGCGGGGACAGGACCGACGGCACAGATACGCAGTATTTT.

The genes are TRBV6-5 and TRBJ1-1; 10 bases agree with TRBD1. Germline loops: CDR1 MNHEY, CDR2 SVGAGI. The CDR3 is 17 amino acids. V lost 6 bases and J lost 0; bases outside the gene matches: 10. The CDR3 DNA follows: TGTGCCAGCAGCCCCCTGGGGACAGGGGCCCTGAACACTGAAGCTTTCTTT. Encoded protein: CASSPLGTGALNTEAFF.

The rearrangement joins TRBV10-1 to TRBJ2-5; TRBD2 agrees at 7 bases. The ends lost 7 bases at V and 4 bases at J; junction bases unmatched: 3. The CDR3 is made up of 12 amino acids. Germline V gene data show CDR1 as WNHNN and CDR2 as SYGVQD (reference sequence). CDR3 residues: CASKTGGETQYF. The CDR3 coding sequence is TGCGCCAGCAAAACGGGGGGAGAGACCCAGTACTTC.

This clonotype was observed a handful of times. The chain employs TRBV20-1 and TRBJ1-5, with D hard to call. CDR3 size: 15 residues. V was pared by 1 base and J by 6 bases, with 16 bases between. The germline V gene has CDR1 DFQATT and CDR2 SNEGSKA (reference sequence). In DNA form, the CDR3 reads TGCAGTGCTAGAGGAGGCCGAATCGGGCCTCAGCCCCAGCATTTT. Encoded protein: CSARGGRIGPQPQHF.

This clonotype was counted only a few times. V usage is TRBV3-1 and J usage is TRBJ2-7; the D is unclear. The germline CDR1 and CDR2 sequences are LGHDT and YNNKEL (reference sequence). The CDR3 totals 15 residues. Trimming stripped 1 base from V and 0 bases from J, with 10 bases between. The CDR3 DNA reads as TGTGCCAGCAGCCAAGGTGTCGGCGGCTCCTACGAGCAGTACTTC. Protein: CASSQGVGGSYEQYF.

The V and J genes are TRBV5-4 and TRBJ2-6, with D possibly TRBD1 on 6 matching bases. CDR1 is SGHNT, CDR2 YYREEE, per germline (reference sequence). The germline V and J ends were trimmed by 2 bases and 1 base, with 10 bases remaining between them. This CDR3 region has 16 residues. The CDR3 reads CASSLPGESGANVLTF. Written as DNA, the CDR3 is TGTGCCAGCAGCTTACCAGGGGAGTCTGGGGCCAACGTCCTGACTTTC.

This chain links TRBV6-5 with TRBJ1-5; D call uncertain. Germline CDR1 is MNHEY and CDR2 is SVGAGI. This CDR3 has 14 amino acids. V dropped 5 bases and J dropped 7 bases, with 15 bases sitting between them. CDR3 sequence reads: CASSREGLEQPQHF. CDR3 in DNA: TGTGCCAGCAGTAGGGAGGGTCTCGAGCAGCCCCAGCATTTT.

CDR3 nucleotide sequence: TGCAGTGCTAGAGATCAGGGGGAGAGCGCGTACGAGCAGTACTTC. This encodes CSARDQGESAYEQYF. This chain uses TRBV20-1 with TRBJ2-7; 7 nucleotides match TRBD1. Trimming at V came to 0 bases and at J to 4 bases, leaving 9 bases not matched to a gene. The CDR3 runs 15 residues. Germline lookup yields CDR1 DFQATT and CDR2 SNEGSKA (reference sequence).

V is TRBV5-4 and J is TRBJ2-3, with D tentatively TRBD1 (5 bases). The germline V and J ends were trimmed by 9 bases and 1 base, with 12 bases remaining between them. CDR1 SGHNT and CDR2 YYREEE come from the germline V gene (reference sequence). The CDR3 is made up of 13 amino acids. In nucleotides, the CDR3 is TGTGCCACCCATGGGGCGCGCACAGATACGCAGTATTTT. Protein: CATHGARTDTQYF. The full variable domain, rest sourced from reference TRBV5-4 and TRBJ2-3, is ETGVTQSPTHLIKTRGQQVTLRCSSQSGHNTVSWYQQALGQGPQFIFQYYREEENGRGNFPPRFSGLQFPNYSSELNVNALELDDSALYLCATHGARTDTQYFGPGTRLTVL.